This T cell receptor beta chain was found in a study of shared clonotypes between healthy human individuals. On the study more broadly: A couple of female and a few male donors aged 18 to 49 were enrolled.

Produced via immunoSEQ multiplex PCR; TCRdb's table is partial and in-frame only. Counted here are over 2 million clones, roughly 92% occurring once; the ten biggest clones make up 0.37%. Comment on this clone: Its antigen is undetermined. The same CDR3 arises from other DNA sequences in this sample as well.

Study results and limitations: On the whole, naive subsets had larger estimated richness than memory subsets had. Generation probability values for non-shared clonotypes were lower than those for clonotypes shared by all four donors.

The study separated CD4+ cells into CD45RA+ naive and CD45RA-negative memory subsets. The CDR3 spans 13 residues. V lost 4 bases and J lost 3, with 8 bases in between. Germline loops: CDR1 SGHRS, CDR2 YFSETQ. Specimen: naive CD4+ T cells from PBMCs. The subset is: CD45RA+ positively selected. The genes are TRBV5-1 and TRBJ1-5; no clear D. This TCR derives from a man between 18 and 35 years old in good health. Some clones in this sample may be carry-over from other donors' samples. The CDR3: CASSAGPNQPQHF. The CDR3 coding sequence is TGCGCCAGCAGCGCGGGCCCCAATCAGCCCCAGCATTTT. Combining the CDR3 with reference TRBV5-1 and TRBJ1-5 gives the whole variable domain KAGVTQTPRYLIKTRGQQVTLSCSPISGHRSVSWYQQTPGQGLQFLFEYFSETQRNKGNFPGRFSGRQFSNSRSEMNVSTLELGDSALYLCASSAGPNQPQHFGDGTRLSIL.